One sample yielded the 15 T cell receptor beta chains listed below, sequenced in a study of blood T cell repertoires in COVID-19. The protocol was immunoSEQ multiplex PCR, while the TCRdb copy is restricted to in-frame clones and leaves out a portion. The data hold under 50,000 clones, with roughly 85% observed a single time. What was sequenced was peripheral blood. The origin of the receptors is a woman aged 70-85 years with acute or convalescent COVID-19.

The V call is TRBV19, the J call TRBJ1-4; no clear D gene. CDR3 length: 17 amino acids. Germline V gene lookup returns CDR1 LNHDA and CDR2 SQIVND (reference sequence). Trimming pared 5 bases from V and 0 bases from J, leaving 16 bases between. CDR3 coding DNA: TGTGCCAGTAGTCTAAGAGGGATCAGTGCAACTAATGAAAAACTGTTTTTT. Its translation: CASSLRGISATNEKLFF.

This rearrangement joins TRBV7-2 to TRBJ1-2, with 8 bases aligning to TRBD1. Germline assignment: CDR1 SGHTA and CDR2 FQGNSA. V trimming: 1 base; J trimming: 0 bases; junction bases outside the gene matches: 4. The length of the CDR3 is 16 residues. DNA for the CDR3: TGTGCCAGCAGCTTAGGCGGACAGGGAGCTAACTATGGCTACACCTTC. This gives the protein CASSLGGQGANYGYTF.

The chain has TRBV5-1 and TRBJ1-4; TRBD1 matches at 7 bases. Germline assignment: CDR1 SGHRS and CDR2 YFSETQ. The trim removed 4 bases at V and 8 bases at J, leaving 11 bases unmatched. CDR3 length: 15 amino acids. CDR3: CASSRQGSDGEKLFF. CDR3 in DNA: TGCGCCAGCAGCCGACAGGGTTCGGATGGAGAAAAACTGTTTTTT.

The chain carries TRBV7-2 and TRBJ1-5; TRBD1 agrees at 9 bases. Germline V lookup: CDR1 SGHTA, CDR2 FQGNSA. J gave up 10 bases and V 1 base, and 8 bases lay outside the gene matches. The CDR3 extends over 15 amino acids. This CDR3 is CASSLGGQGGPPQHF. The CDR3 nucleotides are TGTGCCAGCAGCTTAGGGGGACAGGGAGGGCCTCCCCAGCATTTT.

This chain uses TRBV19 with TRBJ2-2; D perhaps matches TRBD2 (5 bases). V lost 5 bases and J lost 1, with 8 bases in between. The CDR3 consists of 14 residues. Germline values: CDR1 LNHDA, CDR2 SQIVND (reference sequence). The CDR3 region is CASSLGLNTGELFF. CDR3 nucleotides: TGTGCCAGTAGTCTAGGACTGAACACCGGGGAGCTGTTTTTT. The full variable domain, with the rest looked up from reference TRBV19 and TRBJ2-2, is DGGITQSPKYLFRKEGQNVTLSCEQNLNHDAMYWYRQDPGQGLRLIYYSQIVNDFQKGDIAEGYSVSREKKESFPLTVTSAQKNPTAFYLCASSLGLNTGELFFGEGSRLTVL.

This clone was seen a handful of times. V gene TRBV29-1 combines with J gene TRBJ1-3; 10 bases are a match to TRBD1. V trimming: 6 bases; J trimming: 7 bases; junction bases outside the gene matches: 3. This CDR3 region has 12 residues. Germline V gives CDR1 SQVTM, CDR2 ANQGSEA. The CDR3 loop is CSVVTGGNTIYF. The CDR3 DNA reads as TGCAGCGTCGTGACAGGGGGCAACACCATATATTTT.

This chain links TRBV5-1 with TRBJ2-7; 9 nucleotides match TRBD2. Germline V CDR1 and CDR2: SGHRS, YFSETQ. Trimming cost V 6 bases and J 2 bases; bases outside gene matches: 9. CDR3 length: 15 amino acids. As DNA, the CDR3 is TGCGCCAGCAACCCACTAGCGGGTGGGGCCTACGAGCAGTACTTC. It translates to CASNPLAGGAYEQYF.

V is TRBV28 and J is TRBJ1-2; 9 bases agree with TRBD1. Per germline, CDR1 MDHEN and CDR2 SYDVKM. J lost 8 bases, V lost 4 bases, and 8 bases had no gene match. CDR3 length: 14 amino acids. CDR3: CASSSGTGLGGYTF. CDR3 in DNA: TGTGCCAGCAGTTCCGGGACAGGGCTGGGGGGCTACACCTTC.

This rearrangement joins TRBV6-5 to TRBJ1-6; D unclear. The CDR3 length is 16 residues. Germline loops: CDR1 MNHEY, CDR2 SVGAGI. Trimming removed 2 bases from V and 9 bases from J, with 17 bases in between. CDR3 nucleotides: TGTGCCAGCAGTTACCATCGTGCGCGTCCCATTTCACCCCTCCACTTT. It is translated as CASSYHRARPISPLHF.

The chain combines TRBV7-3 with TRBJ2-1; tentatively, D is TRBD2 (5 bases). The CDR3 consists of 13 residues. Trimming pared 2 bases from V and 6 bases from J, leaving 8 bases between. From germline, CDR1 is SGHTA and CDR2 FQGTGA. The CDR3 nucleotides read TGTGCCAGCAGCTTACGGGGATCCAATGAGCAGTTCTTC. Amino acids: CASSLRGSNEQFF. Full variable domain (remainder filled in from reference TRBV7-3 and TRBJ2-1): GAGVSQTPSNKVTEKGKYVELRCDPISGHTALYWYRQSLGQGPEFLIYFQGTGAADDSGLPNDRFFAVRPEGSVSTLKIQRTERGDSAVYLCASSLRGSNEQFFGPGTRLTVL.

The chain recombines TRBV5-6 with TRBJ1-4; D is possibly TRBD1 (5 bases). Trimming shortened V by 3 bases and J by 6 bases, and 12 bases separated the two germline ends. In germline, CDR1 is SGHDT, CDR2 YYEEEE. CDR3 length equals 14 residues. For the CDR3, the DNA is TGTGCCAGCAGCTCTCAGGGAGGTTATGAAAAACTGTTTTTT. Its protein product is CASSSQGGYEKLFF. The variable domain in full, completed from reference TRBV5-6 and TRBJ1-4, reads DAGVTQSPTHLIKTRGQQVTLRCSPKSGHDTVSWYQQALGQGPQFIFQYYEEEERQRGNFPDRFSGHQFPNYSSELNVNALLLGDSALYLCASSSQGGYEKLFFGSGTQLSVL.

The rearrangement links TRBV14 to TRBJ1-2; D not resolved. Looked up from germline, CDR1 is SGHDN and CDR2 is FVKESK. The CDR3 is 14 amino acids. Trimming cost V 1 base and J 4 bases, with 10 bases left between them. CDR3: CASSQGRVFYGYTF. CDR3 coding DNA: TGTGCCAGCAGCCAAGGGCGGGTTTTCTATGGCTACACCTTC.

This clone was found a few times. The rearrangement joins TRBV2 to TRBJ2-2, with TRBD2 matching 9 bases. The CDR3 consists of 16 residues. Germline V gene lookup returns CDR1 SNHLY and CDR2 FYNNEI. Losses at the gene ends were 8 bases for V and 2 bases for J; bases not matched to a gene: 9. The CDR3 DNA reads TGTGCCAGCCGTAAGCTAGCGGGGATTAACACCGGGGAGCTGTTTTTT. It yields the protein CASRKLAGINTGELFF.

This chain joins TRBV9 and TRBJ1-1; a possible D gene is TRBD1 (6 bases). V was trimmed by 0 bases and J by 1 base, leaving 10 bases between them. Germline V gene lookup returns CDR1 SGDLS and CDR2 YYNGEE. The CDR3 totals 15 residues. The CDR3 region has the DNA TGTGCCAGCAGCGTAGGCGGGGGCGGGAACACTGAAGCTTTCTTT. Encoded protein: CASSVGGGGNTEAFF.

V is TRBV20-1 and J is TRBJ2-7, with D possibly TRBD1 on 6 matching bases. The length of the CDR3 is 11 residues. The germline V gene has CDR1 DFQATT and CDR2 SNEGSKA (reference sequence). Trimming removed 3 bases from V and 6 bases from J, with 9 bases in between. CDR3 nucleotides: TGCAGTGCTAGCGGACAGACCGAGCAGTACTTC. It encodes CSASGQTEQYF.